The next 9 T cell receptor beta chains were all read from a single sample in a study of radiotherapy plus CTLA-4 blockade in lung cancer. The assay was immunoSEQ multiplex PCR, and TCRdb's table has in-frame clones only and misses some. Here the sample spans around 72,000 clones, approximately 78% being singletons. Specimen: peripheral blood, collected from a patient treated with radiotherapy plus ipilimumab. Receptors were obtained from a human donor with non-small cell lung cancer who had a complete response to radiotherapy plus ipilimumab.

The chain has TRBV2 and TRBJ2-1, with TRBD2 identical over 9 bases. V shed 6 bases and J 4 bases; nucleotides not matched to a gene: 13. Germline assignment: CDR1 SNHLY and CDR2 FYNNEI. The CDR3 covers 17 residues. The CDR3 is CASRGEPPSGTYNEQFF. The CDR3 region has the DNA TGTGCCAGCAGGGGCGAACCTCCTAGCGGGACTTACAATGAGCAGTTCTTC. Supplemented by reference TRBV2 and TRBJ2-1, the full variable domain reads EPEVTQTPSHQVTQMGQEVILRCVPISNHLYFYWYRQILGQKVEFLVSFYNNEISEKSEIFDDQFSVERPDGSNFTLKIRSTKLEDSAMYFCASRGEPPSGTYNEQFFGPGTRLTVL.

The chain carries TRBV5-6 and TRBJ2-5, with 8 bases identical to TRBD1. Trimming at V came to 0 bases and at J to 4 bases, leaving 5 bases not matched to a gene. This CDR3 comprises 15 residues. Germline lookup yields CDR1 SGHDT and CDR2 YYEEEE. CDR3 coding DNA: TGTGCCAGCAGCTTGGAGGACAGGGAAAGAGAGACCCAGTACTTC. Translation: CASSLEDRERETQYF.

The chain combines TRBV19 with TRBJ1-5; D perhaps matches TRBD1 (5 bases). Trimming took 1 base from V and 4 from J, leaving 8 bases between them. The CDR3 runs 14 residues. Germline V gene lookup returns CDR1 LNHDA and CDR2 SQIVND (reference sequence). DNA of the CDR3: TGTGCCAGTAGTATAGGCAGGACAAATCAGCCCCAGCATTTT. It encodes CASSIGRTNQPQHF. The full variable domain, in which reference TRBV19 and TRBJ1-5 provide the parts outside the CDR3, is DGGITQSPKYLFRKEGQNVTLSCEQNLNHDAMYWYRQDPGQGLRLIYYSQIVNDFQKGDIAEGYSVSREKKESFPLTVTSAQKNPTAFYLCASSIGRTNQPQHFGDGTRLSIL.

The V gene is TRBV11-2, the J gene TRBJ1-2; TRBD1 matches at 7 bases. The J segment lost 4 bases and the V segment lost 5 bases, leaving 7 bases of the junction unmatched. Germline CDR1 reads SGHAT; CDR2 reads FQNNGV. This CDR3 has 14 amino acids. The CDR3 bases are TGTGCCAGCAGCACCAGGACAGGCCGCTATGGCTACACCTTC. Residues: CASSTRTGRYGYTF. The whole variable domain, filled in from reference TRBV11-2 and TRBJ1-2, reads EAGVAQSPRYKIIEKRQSVAFWCNPISGHATLYWYQQILGQGPKLLIQFQNNGVVDDSQLPKDRFSAERLKGVDSTLKIQPAKLEDSAVYLCASSTRTGRYGYTFGSGTRLTVV.

The chain has TRBV18 and TRBJ2-1; 14 bases line up with TRBD2. Losses at the gene ends were 3 bases for V and 9 bases for J; bases not matched to a gene: 4. The germline V gene has CDR1 KGHSH and CDR2 LQKENI. The length of the CDR3 is 15 residues. Written as DNA, the CDR3 is TGTGCCAGCTCACCTGGACTAGCGGGAGGATCTGAGCAGTTCTTC. Protein sequence: CASSPGLAGGSEQFF.

This chain uses TRBV10-3 with TRBJ2-7; 7 nucleotides agree with TRBD2. In germline, CDR1 is ENHRY, CDR2 SYGVKD. The V gene end was trimmed by 10 bases and the J gene end by 3 bases; junction bases not matched to a gene: 15. This CDR3 region has 15 residues. CDR3 sequence (DNA): TGTGCCACCCGAACCGCTAGCGGAGACGACTACGAGCAGTACGTC. Translation: CATRTASGDDYEQYV.

The chain uses TRBV12-5 and TRBJ2-1, with D perhaps matching TRBD1 (6 bases). The CDR3 covers 18 residues. CDR1 LGHNT and CDR2 FRNRAP come from the germline V gene. Trimming left V 2 bases short and J 8 bases short, with 25 bases between. The CDR3 region is CASGLPRIGTSFWHEQFF. CDR3 nucleotide sequence: TGTGCTAGTGGTTTGCCAAGGATTGGGACATCCTTCTGGCATGAGCAGTTCTTC. The variable domain in full, with the rest retrieved from reference TRBV12-5 and TRBJ2-1, is DARVTQTPRHKVTEMGQEVTMRCQPILGHNTVFWYRQTMMQGLELLAYFRNRAPLDDSGMPKDRFSAEMPDATLATLKIQPSEPRDSAVYFCASGLPRIGTSFWHEQFFGPGTRLTVL.

The CDR3 loop reads CASSPPGLLQTTDTQYF. The CDR3, as DNA: TGTGCCAGCAGCCCCCCGGGACTACTCCAAACCACAGATACGCAGTATTTT. The rearrangement links TRBV7-9 to TRBJ2-3, with 7 bases fitting TRBD2. The junction had 13 bases not matched to a gene; V was cut back by 5 bases and J by 2 bases. CDR1 SEHNR and CDR2 FQNEAQ come from the germline V gene (reference sequence). The length of the CDR3 is 17 residues.

The V and J genes are TRBV10-3 and TRBJ1-4; possibly TRBD1 for D (5 bases). The germline V gene has CDR1 ENHRY and CDR2 SYGVKD. CDR3 length equals 16 residues. V lost 4 bases to trimming and J lost 3 bases, with 15 bases between them. The CDR3 protein is CAISATIWGANEKLFF. The CDR3 bases are TGTGCCATCAGTGCGACTATCTGGGGGGCTAATGAAAAACTGTTTTTT.